The 9 T cell receptor beta chains given below trace back to one sample, sequenced in a study of T-cell reconstitution after alpha-beta-depleted transplantation in children. Unique molecular identifiers were used in preparing the TCRbeta library. TCRdb reprocessed the PCR reads with MiXCR, giving one entry per CDR3 protein. The sample has some 180,000 distinct CDR3 sequences, roughly 7.1% seen once. The sequencing used PBMCs, collected before TCRalphabeta/CD19-depleted stem cell transplant. The receptor source for this set is a boy between 2 and 10 years old with acute lymphoblastic leukemia, due to receive a stem cell transplant.

In this sample, this clonotype turned up many times. The rearrangement links TRBV28 to TRBJ2-7; D unclear. The CDR3 consists of 15 residues. Trimming took off 8 bases at V and 6 bases at J, with 23 bases between the two ends. The germline gives CDR1 MDHEN, CDR2 SYDVKM. CDR3 nucleotide sequence: TGTGCCAGCTCCCTCAGACGTCCCCTCGCTAGCGAGCAGTACTTC. This sequence encodes CASSLRRPLASEQYF.

This clonotype was found many times. The chain recombines TRBV6-2 or TRBV6-3 with TRBJ2-2, with 8 bases lining up with TRBD2. This CDR3 is built from 14 residues. Trimming took 9 bases from V and 0 from J; bases not matched to a gene: 3. CDR1 and CDR2 (germline): MNHEY, SVGEGT. The CDR3 protein is CASQAGANTGELFF. In DNA form, the CDR3 reads TGTGCCAGTCAAGCGGGGGCGAACACCGGGGAGCTGTTTTTT.

Concerning this clonotype: This may come from a read error, since a much larger clone is one base off. The chain is built from TRBV28 and TRBJ2-7; 10 bases match TRBD2. The CDR3 totals 15 residues. Per the germline V gene, CDR1 is MDHEN and CDR2 is SYDVKM. Germline trimming cut 6 bases from V and 8 bases from J; bases unmatched to any gene: 13. CDR3 region: CASSPSGSYHAKQYF. In DNA form, the CDR3 reads TGTGCCAGCAGCCCTAGCGGGAGTTACCATGCGAAGCAGTACTTC.

This clonotype occurred a few times. The chain combines TRBV25-1 with TRBJ1-2; D gene uncertain. The CDR3 contains 14 residues. Between the trimmed V and J ends, which lost 0 bases and 6 bases, there was a span of 11 bases. The V gene's germline CDR1 is MGHDK and CDR2 SYGVNS. CDR3 region: CASSEYVSGNGYTF. The DNA of the CDR3 is TGTGCCAGCAGTGAATATGTCTCGGGGAATGGCTACACCTTC.

This clonotype showed up just a few times. This chain uses TRBV7-8 with TRBJ2-5; D may be TRBD1 (5 bases). Looked up from germline, CDR1 is SGHVS and CDR2 is FQNEAQ. Trimming stripped 3 bases from V and 1 base from J, with 12 bases between. The CDR3 totals 15 residues. CDR3 nucleotides: TGTGCCAGCAGCTTTTCTGGGGCAGGCCAAGAGACCCAGTACTTC. Its translation: CASSFSGAGQETQYF.

This clonotype was picked up many times. The V gene is TRBV5-1, the J gene TRBJ2-5; TRBD1 agrees at 12 bases. Germline trimming cut 3 bases from V and 5 bases from J; bases unmatched to any gene: 8. This CDR3 comprises 16 residues. Looked up from germline, CDR1 is SGHRS and CDR2 is YFSETQ. This CDR3 reads CASSSLGQGAGETQYF. In DNA form, the CDR3 reads TGCGCCAGCAGCTCTCTGGGACAGGGGGCTGGGGAGACCCAGTACTTC.

This clonotype has ten or more counts. This chain links TRBV27 with TRBJ2-1, with a weak D call TRBD1 (6 bases). Between the trimmed V and J ends, which lost 3 bases and 2 bases, there was a span of 11 bases. CDR1 is MNHEY, CDR2 SMNVEV, per germline (reference sequence). The CDR3 length is 15 residues. Here the CDR3 reads CASSFSQGPYNEQFF. The CDR3 DNA follows: TGTGCCAGCAGTTTTTCGCAGGGGCCCTACAATGAGCAGTTCTTC.

This clonotype was picked up many times. The V gene is TRBV6-2 or TRBV6-3, the J gene TRBJ2-7; D assignment may be TRBD1 or TRBD2 (6 bases each). This CDR3 spans 12 amino acids. V lost 6 bases and J 7 bases, leaving 13 bases between the germline ends. Germline V gives CDR1 MNHEY, CDR2 SVGEGT. In nucleotides, the CDR3 is TGTGCCAGCAGGAACAGGGCGGGAGAGCAGTACTTC. Translating gives CASRNRAGEQYF.

A few counts support this clonotype. The chain recombines TRBV6-5 with TRBJ1-6, with D perhaps matching TRBD1 (6 bases). Trimming removed 0 bases from V and 4 bases from J, with 19 bases in between. The CDR3 has 19 amino acids. Germline V gene data show CDR1 as MNHEY and CDR2 as SVGAGI. Written as DNA, the CDR3 is TGTGCCAGCAGTTACTCTAACCAGGGACATATGGAATATAATTCACCCCTCCACTTT. Translating gives CASSYSNQGHMEYNSPLHF.